A single sample gave rise to the 19 T cell receptor beta chains below, sequenced in a study of blood T cell repertoires in COVID-19. Sequencing used immunoSEQ multiplex PCR; TCRdb keeps in-frame clones, though not all of them. The table records tens of thousands of clones, 87% of them present only once. Sequenced: peripheral blood. These receptors all stem from a man aged 45 to 65 with active COVID-19.

The chain is built from TRBV6-5 and TRBJ2-3, with D possibly being TRBD2 (6 bases). V was shortened by 11 bases and J by 1 base, with 13 bases between the two germline ends. Per germline, CDR1 MNHEY and CDR2 SVGAGI. The CDR3 extends over 13 amino acids. CDR3 sequence: CAVRPSGTDTQYF. As DNA, the CDR3 is TGTGCCGTCCGTCCTAGCGGCACAGATACGCAGTATTTT.

The chain recombines TRBV7-9 with TRBJ1-1, with 8 bases identical to TRBD1. The CDR3 covers 14 residues. CDR1 is SEHNR and CDR2 is FQNEAQ in the germline V gene (reference sequence). V gave up 5 bases and J gave up 3 bases; unmatched junction bases: 5. Here the CDR3 reads CASSARGLDTEAFF. Written as DNA, the CDR3 is TGTGCCAGCAGCGCCAGGGGGCTCGACACTGAAGCTTTCTTT.

This clone showed up just once. The gene calls are TRBV10-3 and TRBJ2-3; 8 bases are shared with TRBD2. With V trimmed by 10 bases and J by 6 bases, 12 bases remained unmatched. Germline V gives CDR1 ENHRY, CDR2 SYGVKD. The CDR3 is 14 residues long. CDR3 nucleotide sequence: TGTGCCACTCAGCGGGAGAGGGGTGTGGATACGCAGTATTTT. Translation gives CATQRERGVDTQYF.

CDR3 region: CASSQWDRETYEQYF. Here the CDR3 DNA reads TGTGCCAGCAGCCAATGGGACAGGGAGACCTACGAGCAGTACTTC. The chain couples TRBV3-1 (or the pseudogene TRBV3-2) to TRBJ2-7; 9 nucleotides line up with TRBD1. Germline lookup yields CDR1 LGHDT and CDR2 YNNKEL (reference sequence). The CDR3 has 15 amino acids. The V and J ends lost 2 bases and 2 bases, in that order; junction bases with no gene match: 4.

The table lists this clone with a count of one. The V gene is TRBV28, the J gene TRBJ1-5; no reliable D call. Between the trimmed V and J ends, which lost 5 bases and 4 bases, there was a span of 9 bases. CDR3 length equals 13 residues. Germline loops: CDR1 MDHEN, CDR2 SYDVKM. This chain's CDR3 is CASSQLMNQPQHF. The CDR3 DNA reads TGTGCCAGCAGTCAACTAATGAATCAGCCCCAGCATTTT.

The chain joins TRBV7-9 to TRBJ2-1; D perhaps matches TRBD2 (6 bases). Germline V gives CDR1 SEHNR, CDR2 FQNEAQ (reference sequence). Trimming pared 5 bases from V and 7 bases from J, leaving 30 bases between. The CDR3 is made up of 19 amino acids. The CDR3 nucleotides are TGTGCCAGCAGCCCACGGGGCGTCGGGAGATTATATGGGTCGAATGAGCAGTTCTTC. Protein product: CASSPRGVGRLYGSNEQFF. The complete variable domain, with remaining parts taken from reference TRBV7-9 and TRBJ2-1, reads DTGVSQNPRHKITKRGQNVTFRCDPISEHNRLYWYRQTLGQGPEFLTYFQNEAQLEKSRLLSDRFSAERPKGSFSTLEIQRTEQGDSAMYLCASSPRGVGRLYGSNEQFFGPGTRLTVL.

This clone was seen more than once but under ten times. This chain joins TRBV20-1 and TRBJ2-1, with a weak D call TRBD2 (6 bases). Trimming removed 6 bases at V and 6 bases at J, with 9 bases between. The length of the CDR3 is 11 residues. Germline CDR1 reads DFQATT; CDR2 reads SNEGSKA (reference sequence). CDR3 sequence (DNA): TGCAGTGCGGCGGGACTCAATGAGCAGTTCTTC. The encoded protein is CSAAGLNEQFF.

The CDR3 DNA is TGCGCCAGCAGCCGGGAGGCGGGGGCTTGGGAGACCCAGTACTTC. Residues: CASSREAGAWETQYF. The chain has TRBV4-3 and TRBJ2-5, with D tentatively TRBD2 (7 bases). Between the trimmed V and J ends, which lost 4 bases and 5 bases, there was a span of 17 bases. Germline V CDR1 and CDR2: LGHNA, YSLEER. The CDR3 is made up of 15 amino acids.

The chain employs TRBV30 and TRBJ1-1; D is possibly TRBD1 (5 bases). Germline CDR1 and CDR2: GTSNPN and SVGIG (reference sequence). V was pared by 5 bases and J by 1 base, with 5 bases between. The CDR3 sequence is 11 residues long. CDR3 DNA: TGTGCCTGGGGACAGAACACTGAAGCTTTCTTT. It encodes CAWGQNTEAFF.

The CDR3 sequence is CASSDDRVGYTF. The CDR3 DNA follows: TGTGCCAGCAGCGATGACAGGGTCGGCTACACCTTC. The chain employs TRBV2 and TRBJ1-2; 7 bases align to TRBD1. The germline gives CDR1 SNHLY, CDR2 FYNNEI. The V segment lost 6 bases and the J segment 8 bases; nucleotides outside the gene matches: 6. This CDR3 spans 12 amino acids.

The gene calls are TRBV27 and TRBJ2-7; 9 nucleotides align to TRBD1. Germline trimming cut 4 bases from V and 2 bases from J; bases unmatched to any gene: 6. CDR1 is MNHEY and CDR2 is SMNVEV in the germline V gene (reference sequence). The CDR3 is made up of 15 amino acids. The chain's CDR3 is CASSWGQGFAYEQYF. In DNA, the CDR3 is TGTGCCAGCAGTTGGGGACAGGGCTTCGCCTACGAGCAGTACTTC.

With regard to this clone: The germline gene is not matched at one end of the junction; a read error may be the cause. This chain connects TRBV7-9 to TRBJ1-2, with D unclear. The germline V gene encodes CDR1 SEHNR and CDR2 FQNEAQ (reference sequence). This CDR3 comprises 8 residues. The CDR3 nucleotides are TGTGCCAGCAGCAGACACATTTTC. Translation: CASSRHIF. Based on the CDR3 plus reference TRBV7-9 and TRBJ1-2, the full variable domain is DTGVSQNPRHKITKRGQNVTFRCDPISEHNRLYWYRQTLGQGPEFLTYFQNEAQLEKSRLLSDRFSAERPKGSFSTLEIQRTEQGDSAMYLCASSRHIFGSGTRLTVV.

This chain connects TRBV2 to TRBJ2-3; the match to TRBD1 covers 7 bases. Germline assignment: CDR1 SNHLY and CDR2 FYNNEI. The CDR3 extends over 16 amino acids. The trim removed 7 bases at V and 0 bases at J, leaving 10 bases unmatched. CDR3 sequence (DNA): TGTGCCAGCAACAAGAGGTCAGGGGGAAGCACAGATACGCAGTATTTT. Protein sequence: CASNKRSGGSTDTQYF.

The chain employs TRBV11-3 and TRBJ1-1; tentative D call: TRBD1 (5 bases). Germline CDR1 is SGHNT and CDR2 is YENEEA. The V end was cut by 5 bases, the J end by 3 bases, with 16 bases between. There are 15 residues in the CDR3. The CDR3, as DNA: TGTGCCAGCAGCCGCACGGGGAGGGGTTACACTGAAGCTTTCTTT. This gives the protein CASSRTGRGYTEAFF.

The V call is TRBV16, the J call TRBJ1-2, with D possibly being TRBD1 (6 bases). Germline CDR1 and CDR2: KGHSY and FQNENV. V shed 1 base and J shed 7 bases, with 10 bases lying between them. This CDR3 contains 13 residues. DNA for the CDR3: TGTGCCAGCAGCCAATACGCAGGGGCTGGCTACACCTTC. Protein product: CASSQYAGAGYTF.

The rearrangement uses TRBV4-2 and TRBJ2-1; TRBD1 matches 10 bases. Germline V gene sequence: CDR1 LGHNA, CDR2 YNFKEQ. The V segment lost 4 bases and the J segment 6 bases; nucleotides outside the gene matches: 9. CDR3 size: 16 residues. The CDR3 region has the DNA TGTGCCAGCAGCCCCCAAACGGGACAGGGGCGCAATGAGCAGTTCTTC. It encodes CASSPQTGQGRNEQFF.

The V call is TRBV5-1, the J call TRBJ1-1; a possible D gene is TRBD1 (5 bases). The germline V gene has CDR1 SGHRS and CDR2 YFSETQ. The CDR3 has 14 residues. With 3 bases removed from V and 6 bases from J, the gap between germline ends came to 15 bases. CDR3 sequence reads: CASSYQGLRAEAFF. In nucleotides, the CDR3 is TGCGCCAGCAGCTACCAGGGATTAAGGGCTGAAGCTTTCTTT.

This rearrangement joins TRBV7-9 to TRBJ1-1; D is unclear. The CDR3 length is 14 residues. The V gene's germline CDR1 is SEHNR and CDR2 FQNEAQ (reference sequence). V was pared by 1 base and J by 1 base, with 7 bases between. The CDR3 region has the DNA TGTGCCAGCAGCTTAGGGTCTACGAACACTGAAGCTTTCTTT. Amino acid sequence: CASSLGSTNTEAFF.

The chain combines TRBV4-1 with TRBJ2-3; D perhaps matches TRBD2 (6 bases). Germline assignment: CDR1 MGHRA and CDR2 YSYEKL. The V gene lost 2 bases and the J gene lost 0 bases, with 12 bases spanning the gap. This CDR3 contains 16 residues. The CDR3 region is CASSQRWRGSTDTQYF. In DNA form, the CDR3 reads TGCGCCAGCAGCCAAAGGTGGAGGGGAAGCACAGATACGCAGTATTTT.